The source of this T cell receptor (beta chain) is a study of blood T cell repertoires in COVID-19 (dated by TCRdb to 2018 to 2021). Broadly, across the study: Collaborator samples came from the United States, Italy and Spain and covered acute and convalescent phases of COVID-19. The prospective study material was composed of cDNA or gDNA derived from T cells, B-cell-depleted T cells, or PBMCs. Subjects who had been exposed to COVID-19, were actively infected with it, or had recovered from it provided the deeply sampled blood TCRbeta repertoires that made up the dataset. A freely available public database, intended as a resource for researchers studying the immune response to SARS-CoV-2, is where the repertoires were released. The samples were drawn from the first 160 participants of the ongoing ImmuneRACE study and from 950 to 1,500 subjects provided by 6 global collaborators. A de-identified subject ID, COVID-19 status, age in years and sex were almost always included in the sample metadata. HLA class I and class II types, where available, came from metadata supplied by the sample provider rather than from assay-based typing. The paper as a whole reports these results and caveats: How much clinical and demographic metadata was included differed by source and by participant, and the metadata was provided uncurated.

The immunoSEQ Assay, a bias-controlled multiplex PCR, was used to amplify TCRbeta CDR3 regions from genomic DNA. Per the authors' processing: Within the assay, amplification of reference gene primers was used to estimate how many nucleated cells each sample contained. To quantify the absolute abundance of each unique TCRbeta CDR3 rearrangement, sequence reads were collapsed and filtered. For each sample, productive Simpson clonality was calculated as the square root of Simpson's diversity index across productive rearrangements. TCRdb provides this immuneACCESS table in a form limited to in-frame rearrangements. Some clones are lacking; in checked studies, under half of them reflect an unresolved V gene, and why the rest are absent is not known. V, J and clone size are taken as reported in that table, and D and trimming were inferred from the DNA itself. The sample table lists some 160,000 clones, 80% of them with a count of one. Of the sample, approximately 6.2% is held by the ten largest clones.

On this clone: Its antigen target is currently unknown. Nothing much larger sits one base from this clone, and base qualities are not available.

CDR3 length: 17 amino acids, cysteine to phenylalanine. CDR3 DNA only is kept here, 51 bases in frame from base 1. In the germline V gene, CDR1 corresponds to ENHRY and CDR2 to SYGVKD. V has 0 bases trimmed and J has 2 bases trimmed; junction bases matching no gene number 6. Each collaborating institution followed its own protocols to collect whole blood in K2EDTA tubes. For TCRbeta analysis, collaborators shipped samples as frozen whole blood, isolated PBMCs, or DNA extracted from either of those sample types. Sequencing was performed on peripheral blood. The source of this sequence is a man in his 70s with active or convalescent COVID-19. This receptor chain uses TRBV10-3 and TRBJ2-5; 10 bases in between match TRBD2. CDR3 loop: CAISESASGGTQETQYF. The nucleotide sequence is TGTGCCATCAGTGAGTCGGCTAGCGGGGGAACGCAAGAGACCCAGTACTTC.